These 20 T cell receptor beta chains were all obtained from the same sample, sequenced in a study of vaccination and CD4 T cells after COVID-19. Researchers used the Oncomine TCR Beta short-read assay to sequence DNA from cultured CD4+ T cells. A single record per CDR3 protein comes from TCRdb applying MiXCR to the PCR reads. Among thousands of distinct CDR3 sequences listed, 45% to 55% were seen once. Their cognate antigens are unknown. Noted treatment: roughly 10-day PBMC culture with coronavirus spike peptide pools or control peptides (ViraFEST assay). The sample comprised CD4+ T cells from blood, cultured in vitro. These receptors all come from a human donor who had recovered from COVID-19.

The chain carries TRBV6-2 or TRBV6-3 and TRBJ2-5, with D uncertain. This CDR3 has 12 residues. Trimming took off 4 bases at V and 1 base at J, with 4 bases between the two ends. The germline gives CDR1 MNHEY, CDR2 SVGEGT. CDR3 residues: CASSWGQETQYF. The DNA of the CDR3 is TGTGCCAGCAGTTGGGGCCAAGAGACCCAGTACTTC.

The CDR3 region is CSATGQERNIQYF. In DNA, the CDR3 is TGCAGTGCTACGGGACAGGAGAGGAACATTCAGTACTTC. The chain joins TRBV20-1 to TRBJ2-4, with 8 bases matching TRBD1. Germline V gives CDR1 DFQATT, CDR2 SNEGSKA (reference sequence). V shed 4 bases and J 7 bases; nucleotides not matched to a gene: 6. The CDR3 has 13 amino acids.

This clonotype was recorded only once. The chain carries TRBV28 and TRBJ1-1, with 10 bases matching TRBD1. From germline, CDR1 is MDHEN and CDR2 SYDVKM. V lost 2 bases to trimming and J lost 0 bases; unmatched junction nucleotides: 3. The CDR3 consists of 16 residues. In DNA, the CDR3 is TGTGCCAGCAGTTTAGGGACAGGGGTTATGAACACTGAAGCTTTCTTT. It specifies CASSLGTGVMNTEAFF.

The chain employs TRBV20-1 and TRBJ2-1, with 15 bases fitting TRBD2. This CDR3 is built from 15 residues. Trimming cost V 1 base and J 10 bases; bases outside gene matches: 5. Per germline, CDR1 DFQATT and CDR2 SNEGSKA (reference sequence). CDR3 sequence reads: CSARVGLAGGGEQFF. In DNA form, the CDR3 reads TGCAGTGCTAGAGTCGGACTAGCGGGAGGGGGAGAGCAGTTCTTC.

This clonotype was recorded a few times. This chain links TRBV20-1 with TRBJ2-3, with a possible D match to TRBD1 (5 bases). The V gene lost 5 bases and the J gene lost 0 bases, with 12 bases spanning the gap. The germline CDR1 and CDR2 sequences are DFQATT and SNEGSKA (reference sequence). The CDR3 extends over 14 amino acids. CDR3 in amino acids: CSAPKQASTDTQYF. The CDR3 DNA follows: TGCAGTGCTCCTAAACAGGCTAGCACAGATACGCAGTATTTT.

This sequence joins TRBV30 and TRBJ2-1; tentative D call: TRBD2 (5 bases). The germline V gene has CDR1 GTSNPN and CDR2 SVGIG (reference sequence). Between the trimmed V and J ends, which lost 2 bases and 9 bases, there was a span of 8 bases. The CDR3 has 11 residues. Here the CDR3 reads CAWSRTLEQFF. CDR3 nucleotides: TGTGCCTGGAGTCGGACTCTTGAGCAGTTCTTC.

This clonotype is categorized as large. This chain connects TRBV20-1 to TRBJ2-5, with D possibly called TRBD1 or TRBD2 (7 bases each). In germline, CDR1 is DFQATT, CDR2 SNEGSKA (reference sequence). The CDR3 runs 16 residues. V was pared by 6 bases and J by 5 bases, with 25 bases between. This chain's CDR3 is CSAPGGRGISRETQYF. DNA for the CDR3: TGCAGTGCACCAGGGGGGCGGGGGATAAGCAGGGAGACCCAGTACTTC.

Only a few counts were recorded for this clonotype. The chain employs TRBV18 and TRBJ1-2; 8 bases match TRBD1. V was pared by 6 bases and J by 3 bases, with 3 bases of the junction left unmatched. This CDR3 region has 13 residues. CDR1 KGHSH and CDR2 LQKENI come from the germline V gene. CDR3 coding DNA: TGTGCCAGCTCCCCGGGACAGGACTATGGCTACACCTTC. Encoded protein: CASSPGQDYGYTF. The full variable domain, in which reference TRBV18 and TRBJ1-2 provide the parts outside the CDR3, is NAGVMQNPRHLVRRRGQEARLRCSPMKGHSHVYWYRQLPEEGLKFMVYLQKENIIDESGMPKERFSAEFPKEGPSILRIQQVVRGDSAAYFCASSPGQDYGYTFGSGTRLTVV.

V usage is TRBV28 and J usage is TRBJ1-5; TRBD1 matches at 9 bases. This CDR3 is 15 amino acids long. Germline V gene data show CDR1 as MDHEN and CDR2 as SYDVKM. V shed 4 bases, J shed 3 bases, and the junction held 4 bases outside the gene matches. The CDR3 DNA is TGTGCCAGCAGTTCCGGACAGGGGTTCAATCAGCCCCAGCATTTT. Its protein is CASSSGQGFNQPQHF.

This rearrangement joins TRBV2 to TRBJ2-5, with D perhaps assigned TRBD1 or TRBD2 (6 bases each). V lost 4 bases, J lost 5 bases, and 17 bases lay in between. CDR3 length: 15 amino acids. Germline CDR1 and CDR2: SNHLY and FYNNEI. In nucleotides, the CDR3 is TGTGCCAGCAGTGGGAGGGTGGGGGCGCGGGAGACCCAGTACTTC. This sequence encodes CASSGRVGARETQYF.

This chain uses TRBV11-1 with TRBJ2-6; possibly TRBD1 for D (7 bases). Trimming removed 4 bases at V and 2 bases at J, with 21 bases between. Looked up from germline, CDR1 is SGHAT and CDR2 is FQDESV (reference sequence). This CDR3 is 19 amino acids long. The CDR3 sequence is CASSSTRGDGSTGANVLTF. CDR3 DNA sequence: TGTGCCAGCAGCTCAACCAGGGGGGACGGATCGACTGGGGCCAACGTCCTGACTTTC.

This chain connects TRBV2 to TRBJ2-2, with 12 bases identical to TRBD2. The J segment lost 7 bases and the V segment lost 8 bases, leaving 5 bases of the junction unmatched. Germline values: CDR1 SNHLY, CDR2 FYNNEI. The CDR3 is made up of 14 amino acids. CDR3 nucleotide sequence: TGTGCCAGCGCGCAACTAGCGGGAGGCGGGGAGCTGTTTTTT. Encoded protein: CASAQLAGGGELFF. Looking up the rest from reference TRBV2 and TRBJ2-2 gives the full variable domain: EPEVTQTPSHQVTQMGQEVILRCVPISNHLYFYWYRQILGQKVEFLVSFYNNEISEKSEIFDDQFSVERPDGSNFTLKIRSTKLEDSAMYFCASAQLAGGGELFFGEGSRLTVL.

The chain uses TRBV19 and TRBJ1-5; no clear D. Germline V gene sequence: CDR1 LNHDA, CDR2 SQIVND (reference sequence). Trimming stripped 10 bases from V and 8 bases from J, with 15 bases between. This CDR3 has 12 residues. CDR3 in DNA: TGTGCCACCCAAACGGGGTGGGAGCCCCAGCATTTT. Translating it yields CATQTGWEPQHF.

Only a few counts were recorded for this clonotype. The genes are TRBV20-1 and TRBJ1-5; no clear D. V was clipped by 3 bases and J by 4 bases, with 10 bases between them. The CDR3 extends over 13 amino acids. Germline V gene lookup returns CDR1 DFQATT and CDR2 SNEGSKA (reference sequence). The CDR3, as DNA: TGCAGTGCTAGTAGTGGGGAAAATCAGCCCCAGCATTTT. This sequence encodes CSASSGENQPQHF.

The chain has TRBV24-1 and TRBJ1-5, with D possibly TRBD1 on 5 matching bases. The ends were cut back, 7 bases at V and 3 bases at J, with 15 bases in the middle. The CDR3 runs 15 residues. Germline assignment: CDR1 KGHDR and CDR2 SFDVKD. The CDR3 loop is CATSQSGAPNQPQHF. In nucleotides, the CDR3 is TGTGCCACCAGCCAATCCGGGGCCCCCAATCAGCCCCAGCATTTT.

This clonotype came up a few times. The chain links TRBV27 to TRBJ1-5; no reliable D call. CDR3 length equals 15 residues. Trimming shortened V by 8 bases and J by 2 bases, and 16 bases separated the two germline ends. Germline lookup yields CDR1 MNHEY and CDR2 SMNVEV (reference sequence). For the CDR3, the DNA is TGTGCCAGCTCAAGGGATGGGGTGGGCAATCAGCCCCAGCATTTT. Translation: CASSRDGVGNQPQHF.

The chain has TRBV7-2 and TRBJ2-1; 7 bases fit TRBD2. The germline V gene has CDR1 SGHTA and CDR2 FQGNSA. CDR3 length: 17 amino acids. V gave up 5 bases and J gave up 3 bases; unmatched junction bases: 13. As DNA, the CDR3 is TGTGCCAGCAGCGCAAGGGCCATAGCGGGCCTCTACAATGAGCAGTTCTTC. It encodes CASSARAIAGLYNEQFF.

This clonotype was seen just once. J is TRBJ2-1 and V is TRBV27; 11 positions agree with TRBD2. The germline V gene encodes CDR1 MNHEY and CDR2 SMNVEV (reference sequence). J was trimmed by 7 bases and V by 5 bases; bases with no gene match: 10. The CDR3 totals 16 residues. The CDR3 loop reads CASSRQTSGSRNEQFF. The CDR3 region has the DNA TGTGCCAGCAGTCGACAAACTAGCGGGAGTAGAAATGAGCAGTTCTTC.

The V call is TRBV20-1, the J call TRBJ1-1; no reliable D call. The CDR3 has 12 residues. The ends were cut back, 6 bases at V and 1 base at J, with 9 bases in the middle. Looked up from germline, CDR1 is DFQATT and CDR2 is SNEGSKA (reference sequence). The chain's CDR3 is CSAEWGNTEAFF. The DNA for the CDR3 is TGCAGTGCAGAATGGGGGAACACTGAAGCTTTCTTT.

Only a few counts were recorded for this clonotype. The J gene is TRBJ1-2, the V gene TRBV11-2; a weak D match, TRBD1 (5 bases). V lost 1 base and J lost 4, with 10 bases in between. The CDR3 length is 14 residues. The V gene's germline CDR1 is SGHAT and CDR2 FQNNGV. CDR3: CASSLARGPYGYTF. The CDR3, as DNA: TGTGCCAGCAGCTTAGCGAGGGGCCCCTATGGCTACACCTTC.